Presented here are 24 T cell receptor beta chains from one specimen sequenced in a study of OX40 agonist ivuxolimab in advanced cancers. Clones were read by immunoSEQ multiplex PCR, and TCRdb kept only the in-frame ones, dropping some. The sample carries approximately 70,000 clones, over 85% recorded once. The sample here was CD4+ or CD8+ T cells sorted from blood, taken in a trial of the OX40 agonist ivuxolimab. The receptor source for this set is an adult with an advanced solid tumor such as melanoma, head and neck, liver or kidney cancer.

The CDR3, as DNA: TGTGCCAGCAGTTTTGGTCCCGGAGATAGCAATCAGCCCCAGCATTTT. It is translated as CASSFGPGDSNQPQHF. V gene TRBV6-6 combines with J gene TRBJ1-5; no reliable D call. The germline V and J ends were trimmed by 4 bases and 0 bases, with 13 bases remaining between them. The CDR3 has 16 residues. The V gene's germline CDR1 is MNHNY and CDR2 SVGAGI (reference sequence).

This rearrangement joins TRBV10-3 to TRBJ1-1, with 8 bases that match TRBD1. This CDR3 is built from 12 residues. The J segment lost 4 bases and the V segment lost 7 bases, leaving 2 bases of the junction unmatched. CDR1 ENHRY and CDR2 SYGVKD come from the germline V gene. CDR3 in DNA: TGTGCCATCAATACAGGGGGCACTGAAGCTTTCTTT. This sequence encodes CAINTGGTEAFF.

J is TRBJ1-2 and V is TRBV5-1; D call uncertain. The CDR3 sequence is 16 residues long. V gave up 5 bases and J gave up 8 bases, with 25 bases separating them. Germline V gene sequence: CDR1 SGHRS, CDR2 YFSETQ. The CDR3 coding sequence is TGCGCCAGCAGGCCCGACCCGGGCTTTGCGCGTGGGGGCTACACCTTC. The encoded protein is CASRPDPGFARGGYTF.

This sequence joins TRBV6-5 and TRBJ2-2; TRBD2 aligns across 12 bases. The germline CDR1 and CDR2 sequences are MNHEY and SVGAGI. The CDR3 has 15 residues. Trimming removed 6 bases from V and 6 bases from J; junction bases left unmatched: 5. The CDR3 DNA sequence: TGTGCCAGCAGGACTAGCGGGAGTGGGTCCGGGGAGCTGTTTTTT. Its translation is CASRTSGSGSGELFF.

As concerns this clone: Sequence at one end of the junction differs from germline and may be a read error. The chain links TRBV7-7 to TRBJ2-5; 8 positions agree with TRBD2. Germline CDR1 is SSHAT and CDR2 is FNYEAQ (reference sequence). The CDR3 is 16 residues long. The CDR3 reads CASSSGTSDLQETQYF. The DNA for the CDR3 is TGTGCTAGCAGCTCAGGGACTAGTGATCTTCAAGAGACCCAGTACTTC.

This chain uses TRBV7-2 with TRBJ2-1, with TRBD2 identical over 9 bases. This CDR3 has 15 residues. Germline CDR1 reads SGHTA; CDR2 reads FQGNSA. Trimming at V came to 3 bases and at J to 8 bases, leaving 8 bases not matched to a gene. Here the CDR3 reads CASSFLSGRFYEQFF. The DNA of the CDR3 is TGTGCCAGCAGCTTCCTCAGCGGGAGGTTCTATGAGCAGTTCTTC.

Written as DNA, the CDR3 is TGTGCCAGCAGTTACGACAGGGAGAGGTCACCCCTCCACTTT. This codes for CASSYDRERSPLHF. The genes are TRBV6-5 and TRBJ1-6, with 7 bases aligning to TRBD1. The length of the CDR3 is 14 residues. Germline CDR1 reads MNHEY; CDR2 reads SVGAGI. Trimming at V came to 2 bases and at J to 10 bases, leaving 5 bases not matched to a gene.

This sequence joins TRBV5-4 and TRBJ2-7, with D perhaps TRBD2 (6 bases). The CDR3 is 13 residues long. V was trimmed by 4 bases and J by 5 bases, leaving 13 bases between them. Germline assignment: CDR1 SGHNT and CDR2 YYREEE (reference sequence). The CDR3 coding sequence is TGTGCCAGCAGCCCCCGGAGGGTCCACGAGCAGTACTTC. Its translation: CASSPRRVHEQYF.

The chain couples TRBV7-8 to TRBJ2-3; D is undetermined. V dropped 3 bases and J dropped 4 bases, with 11 bases sitting between them. This CDR3 region has 14 residues. CDR1 and CDR2 (germline): SGHVS, FQNEAQ. The CDR3 nucleotides are TGTGCCAGCAGCTTTCGCCGAGCCCCAGATACGCAGTATTTT. It translates to CASSFRRAPDTQYF.

The rearrangement uses TRBV6-6 and TRBJ2-7; D ambiguous. The germline V and J ends were trimmed by 6 bases and 4 bases, with 10 bases remaining between them. CDR1 MNHNY and CDR2 SVGAGI come from the germline V gene (reference sequence). This CDR3 region has 12 residues. CDR3 amino acids: CASSTFRYEQYF. In DNA, the CDR3 is TGTGCCAGCAGCACTTTTCGGTACGAGCAGTACTTC.

The V and J genes are TRBV28 and TRBJ1-2; 8 bases fit TRBD1. V lost 6 bases and J lost 5; bases outside the gene matches: 14. This CDR3 has 16 residues. Germline values: CDR1 MDHEN, CDR2 SYDVKM. The CDR3 region is CASRTPPGTGIYGYTF. The CDR3, as DNA: TGTGCCAGCAGGACTCCACCGGGGACAGGTATTTATGGCTACACCTTC.

The chain carries TRBV28 and TRBJ1-5; D unresolved. The V end was cut by 6 bases, the J end by 2 bases, with 14 bases between. The CDR3 covers 15 residues. Germline CDR1 reads MDHEN; CDR2 reads SYDVKM. CDR3 protein: CASRNDGPRNQPQHF. CDR3 coding DNA: TGTGCCAGCAGGAACGACGGGCCCCGCAATCAGCCCCAGCATTTT.

The chain couples TRBV5-1 to TRBJ2-1, with a tentative D call TRBD2 (7 bases). The V and J ends lost 7 bases and 4 bases respectively, with 18 bases between them. Germline V gives CDR1 SGHRS, CDR2 YFSETQ. The CDR3 length is 15 residues. DNA for the CDR3: TGCGCCAGCTCCCCAGGGGAGGGCCCTTACAATGAGCAGTTCTTC. This encodes CASSPGEGPYNEQFF.

The chain carries TRBV7-8 and TRBJ1-3, with D unresolved. Deletions cut 6 bases from V and 4 bases from J, with 10 bases between. CDR3 length equals 13 residues. The germline gives CDR1 SGHVS, CDR2 FQNEAQ. This chain's CDR3 is CASSPEAGNTIYF. CDR3 nucleotide sequence: TGTGCCAGCAGTCCGGAGGCCGGAAACACCATATATTTT.

The V gene is TRBV19, the J gene TRBJ2-2; perhaps TRBD1 as D (6 bases). The CDR3 totals 14 residues. CDR1 LNHDA and CDR2 SQIVND come from the germline V gene (reference sequence). Trimming removed 7 bases at V and 3 bases at J, with 12 bases between. The CDR3 protein is CASISRGDTGELFF. The CDR3, as DNA: TGTGCCAGTATCTCCAGGGGTGACACCGGGGAGCTGTTTTTT.

V is TRBV7-3 and J is TRBJ2-1; unclear D gene. The germline CDR1 and CDR2 sequences are SGHTA and FQGTGA. The CDR3 is 12 amino acids. V shed 1 base and J shed 8 bases, with 6 bases lying between them. In DNA form, the CDR3 reads TGTGCCAGCAGCTTAAATGGGTATGAGCAGTTCTTC. It yields the protein CASSLNGYEQFF.

This sequence joins TRBV11-3 and TRBJ2-5; D ambiguous. Germline lookup yields CDR1 SGHNT and CDR2 YENEEA. Between the trimmed V and J ends, which lost 11 bases and 0 bases, there was a span of 10 bases. This CDR3 comprises 12 residues. CDR3 protein: CACGVDQETQYF. For the CDR3, the DNA is TGTGCCTGTGGGGTGGACCAAGAGACCCAGTACTTC.

The chain joins TRBV7-3 to TRBJ2-5, with D possibly called TRBD1 or TRBD2 (5 bases each). The CDR3 extends over 14 amino acids. The V end lost 2 bases, the J end lost 4 bases, and 11 bases lay between the germline ends. Germline CDR1 is SGHTA and CDR2 is FQGTGA. CDR3 loop: CASSLGTMGETQYF. The CDR3 nucleotides are TGTGCCAGCAGCTTAGGGACGATGGGAGAGACCCAGTACTTC.

This clone was seen more than once but under ten times. Other DNA variants within this sample encode the same CDR3. The chain is built from TRBV7-3 and TRBJ2-2; D call uncertain. The CDR3 totals 13 residues. V was pared by 2 bases and J by 1 base, with 2 bases between. Germline loops: CDR1 SGHTA, CDR2 FQGTGA. For the CDR3, the DNA is TGTGCCAGCAGCTTACTGAACACCGGGGAGCTGTTTTTT. Translating gives CASSLLNTGELFF.

The rearrangement uses TRBV30 and TRBJ2-2, with 9 bases matching TRBD1. The length of the CDR3 is 16 residues. V was clipped by 0 bases and J by 6 bases; unmatched bases: 8. CDR1 is GTSNPN, CDR2 SVGIG, per germline (reference sequence). CDR3 nucleotides: TGTGCCTGGAGTGTACTAACGGGACAGGGAGCCGGGGAGCTGTTTTTT. Amino acids: CAWSVLTGQGAGELFF.

The chain carries TRBV23-1 and TRBJ2-7; 8 bases fit TRBD2. TRBV23-1 falls under the ORF class, with uncertain function. This CDR3 has 12 residues. The trim removed 6 bases at V and 5 bases at J, leaving 3 bases unmatched. The CDR3 nucleotides are TGCGCCAGCAGGGAGGGACTAGACGAGCAGTACTTC. This sequence encodes CASREGLDEQYF.

The chain links TRBV5-1 to TRBJ2-2; D is unclear. The CDR3 has 16 residues. Germline V gene data show CDR1 as SGHRS and CDR2 as YFSETQ. V lost 0 bases and J lost 0, with 9 bases in between. CDR3 in amino acids: CASSLGQTTNTGELFF. In nucleotides, the CDR3 is TGCGCCAGCAGCTTGGGACAAACCACGAACACCGGGGAGCTGTTTTTT.

This clone turned up a few times. V and J are TRBV20-1 and TRBJ2-5; D gene ambiguous. The CDR3 runs to 11 residues. V lost 3 bases, J lost 4 bases, and 6 bases lay in between. Germline assignment: CDR1 DFQATT and CDR2 SNEGSKA (reference sequence). CDR3 in DNA: TGCAGTGCTAGTTTATTAGAGACCCAGTACTTC. It yields the protein CSASLLETQYF.

The chain has TRBV30 and TRBJ2-7; 9 bases line up with TRBD1. With 4 bases clipped from V and 7 bases from J, the junction kept 8 bases outside the gene matches. The germline V gene encodes CDR1 GTSNPN and CDR2 SVGIG (reference sequence). This CDR3 is 13 amino acids long. The CDR3 DNA follows: TGTGCCTGGATGGGGGACAGGGCTCAAGAGCAGTACTTC. Translated: CAWMGDRAQEQYF.